Following are 8 T cell receptor beta chains from one sample sequenced in a study of regulatory T cells in long-lasting Graves disease. Time point specified: newly diagnosed GD, antithyroid drugs for less than 3 months. The authors made the TCR library using RNA they extracted from PBMCs. Combining iRepertoire HTBI primers with Arm-PCR of CDR3 regions, the authors built TCR beta libraries. MiXCR was run by TCRdb on the multiplex PCR reads, yielding one entry per CDR3 protein. Of roughly 400,000 distinct CDR3 sequences in the sample, around 15% were seen once. This sample also belongs to another study, concerning T cells in Graves' hyperthyroidism and ophthalmopathy.

The sequenced sample was peripheral blood mononuclear cells (PBMCs), obtained at new diagnosis, from a patient treated with antithyroid drugs. The receptor source for this set is a woman aged 18-29 years with Graves disease.

This clonotype was recorded many times. The gene calls are TRBV7-2 and TRBJ2-1; 13 nucleotides agree with TRBD2. CDR1 SGHTA and CDR2 FQGNSA come from the germline V gene. The CDR3 loop spans 17 amino acids. Trimming at V came to 5 bases and at J to 8 bases, leaving 12 bases not matched to a gene. The CDR3 loop is CASSPVLAGGGRDEQFF. The DNA for the CDR3 is TGTGCCAGCAGCCCCGTACTAGCGGGAGGGGGGAGGGATGAGCAGTTCTTC.

The chain combines TRBV9 with TRBJ2-3, with D tentatively TRBD2 (5 bases). Trimming removed 2 bases from V and 5 bases from J, with 12 bases in between. Per germline, CDR1 SGDLS and CDR2 YYNGEE. CDR3 size: 14 residues. The CDR3 sequence: CASSVLLREDTQYF. As DNA, the CDR3 is TGTGCCAGCAGCGTCCTCCTTCGGGAAGATACGCAGTATTTT. The variable domain in full, with the rest retrieved from reference TRBV9 and TRBJ2-3, is DSGVTQTPKHLITATGQRVTLRCSPRSGDLSVYWYQQSLDQGLQFLIQYYNGEERAKGNILERFSAQQFPDLHSELNLSSLELGDSALYFCASSVLLREDTQYFGPGTRLTVL.

V usage is TRBV2 and J usage is TRBJ1-5; TRBD1 is a possible D gene (6 bases). Germline V gene lookup returns CDR1 SNHLY and CDR2 FYNNEI. The length of the CDR3 is 14 residues. V was cut by 8 bases and J by 2 bases, with 13 bases left in between. The CDR3 region is CASSWGGGNQPQHF. The CDR3 DNA is TGTGCCAGCTCCTGGGGGGGCGGCAATCAGCCCCAGCATTTT.

The J gene is TRBJ2-7, the V gene TRBV6-1; TRBD2 might be the D (6 bases). There are 14 residues in the CDR3. Germline CDR1 is MNHNS and CDR2 is SASEGT. The germline V and J ends were trimmed by 7 bases and 1 base, with 14 bases remaining between them. The CDR3 DNA reads TGTGCCAGCATACCGAGGGAGGCATCCTACGAGCAGTACTTC. Residues: CASIPREASYEQYF.

This clonotype was observed a few times. The rearrangement uses TRBV15 and TRBJ2-4; D may be TRBD1 (5 bases). Trimming shortened V by 0 bases and J by 1 base, and 10 bases separated the two germline ends. CDR3 size: 16 residues. Germline assignment: CDR1 LNHNV and CDR2 YYDKDF (reference sequence). CDR3 sequence (DNA): TGTGCCACCAGCAGAGATCGGACAATCGCCAAAAACATTCAGTACTTC. This gives the protein CATSRDRTIAKNIQYF.

In its sample, this clonotype was seen once. It may be a read error: a sequence one base away is much more abundant. This chain uses TRBV5-4 with TRBJ2-7; the match to TRBD2 covers 7 bases. With 4 bases clipped from V and 2 bases from J, the junction kept 6 bases outside the gene matches. CDR3 length equals 14 residues. Germline lookup yields CDR1 SGHNT and CDR2 YYREEE (reference sequence). The CDR3 coding sequence is TGTGCCAGCAGCAGGCGGGGGAGAACCTACGAGCAGTACTTC. Protein product: CASSRRGRTYEQYF. The full variable domain, rest sourced from reference TRBV5-4 and TRBJ2-7, is ETGVTQSPTHLIKTRGQQVTLRCSSQSGHNTVSWYQQALGQGPQFIFQYYREEENGRGNFPPRFSGLQFPNYSSELNVNALELDDSALYLCASSRRGRTYEQYFGPGTRLTVT.

The chain combines TRBV20-1 with TRBJ1-1; no reliable D call. The CDR3 is 11 amino acids. Per germline, CDR1 DFQATT and CDR2 SNEGSKA (reference sequence). CDR3: CKYWGSTEAFF. CDR3 DNA sequence: TGCAAGTACTGGGGTTCCACTGAAGCTTTCTTT.

Turning to this clonotype: Just one base apart from a much larger clone, this may be a read error. This chain uses TRBV7-2 with TRBJ2-7, with 12 bases identical to TRBD1. This CDR3 contains 14 residues. Trimming removed 5 bases from V and 7 bases from J; junction bases left unmatched: 6. The V gene's germline CDR1 is SGHTA and CDR2 FQGNSA. This CDR3 reads CASSRDRGQDEQYF. CDR3 DNA: TGTGCCAGCAGCCGGGACAGGGGGCAGGATGAGCAGTACTTC.